Sequencing of this T cell receptor beta chain was carried out in a study of Ad26.COV2.S vaccination and SARS-CoV-2 variants. Study context: The authors gave Ad26.COV2.S intramuscularly, either once or twice 56 days apart. Overall study results and limits: Participants in the vaccine arm had higher spike-specific TCR breadth; placebo recipients had lower. Considerable breadth of spike-specific CD8+ and CD4+ T cell responses has reportedly been documented following vaccination. Placebo and vaccine recipients had non-spike TCR breadth that was similar.

Details on this clone: Its antigen is not identified.

CDR1 and CDR2 from the germline V gene are SGHDT and YYEEEE. CDR3 length equals 13 residues. The ends were cut back, 6 bases at V and 4 bases at J, with 8 bases in the middle. Assay used: immunoSEQ multiplex PCR; TCRdb lists only in-frame clones, some missing. This table has hundreds of thousands of clones, about 90% appearing once. Regarding treatment: approximately 18 received Ad26.COV2.S at low or high dose, single or two shots; roughly 5 received placebo; per-sample allocation not given. Sampling happened 63 days after the first vaccine or placebo injection. The chain joins TRBV5-6 to TRBJ1-6; TRBD1 is a possible D gene (5 bases). This specimen consisted of peripheral blood, obtained in a trial of Ad26.COV2.S vaccine versus placebo. The receptor comes from a person between 18 and 65 years old who received the Ad26.COV2.S COVID-19 vaccine or a placebo. CDR3 sequence reads: CASNQGYNSPLHF. The CDR3 coding sequence is TGTGCCAGCAATCAGGGTTATAATTCACCCCTCCACTTT. Complete variable domain (other parts from reference TRBV5-6 and TRBJ1-6): DAGVTQSPTHLIKTRGQQVTLRCSPKSGHDTVSWYQQALGQGPQFIFQYYEEEERQRGNFPDRFSGHQFPNYSSELNVNALLLGDSALYLCASNQGYNSPLHFGNGTRLTVT.